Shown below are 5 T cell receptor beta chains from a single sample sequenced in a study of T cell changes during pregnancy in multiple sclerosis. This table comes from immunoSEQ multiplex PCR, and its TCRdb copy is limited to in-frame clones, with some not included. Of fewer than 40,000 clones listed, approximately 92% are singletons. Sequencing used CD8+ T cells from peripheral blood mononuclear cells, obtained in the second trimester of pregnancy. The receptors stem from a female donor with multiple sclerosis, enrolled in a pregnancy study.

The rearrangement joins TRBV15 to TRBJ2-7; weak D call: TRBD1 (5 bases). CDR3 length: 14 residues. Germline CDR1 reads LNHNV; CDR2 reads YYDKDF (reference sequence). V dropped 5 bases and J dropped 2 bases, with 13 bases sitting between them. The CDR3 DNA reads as TGTGCCACCAGCGAGATGACAGAGACCTACGAGCAGTACTTC. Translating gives CATSEMTETYEQYF. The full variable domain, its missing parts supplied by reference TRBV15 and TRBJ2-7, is DAMVIQNPRYQVTQFGKPVTLSCSQTLNHNVMYWYQQKSSQAPKLLFHYYDKDFNNEADTPDNFQSRRPNTSFCFLDIRSPGLGDTAMYLCATSEMTETYEQYFGPGTRLTVT.

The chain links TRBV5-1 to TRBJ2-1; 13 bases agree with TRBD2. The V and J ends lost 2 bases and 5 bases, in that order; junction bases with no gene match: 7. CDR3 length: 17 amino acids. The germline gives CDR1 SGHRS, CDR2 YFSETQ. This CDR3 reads CASSFQLAGGSNNEQFF. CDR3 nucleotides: TGCGCCAGCAGCTTCCAACTAGCGGGAGGGAGCAACAATGAGCAGTTCTTC.

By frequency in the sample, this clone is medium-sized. CDR3 bases: TGTGCCAGCAGCTTTCCGGGACATAATTCCTACAATGAGCAGTTCTTC. It specifies CASSFPGHNSYNEQFF. The J gene is TRBJ2-1, the V gene TRBV5-8; D possibly corresponds to TRBD1 (6 bases). Germline CDR1 reads SGHTS; CDR2 reads YDEGEE. The CDR3 contains 16 residues. Between the trimmed V and J ends, which lost 2 bases and 1 base, there was a span of 13 bases. Based on the CDR3 plus reference TRBV5-8 and TRBJ2-1, the full variable domain is EAGVTQSPTHLIKTRGQQATLRCSPISGHTSVYWYQQALGLGLQFLLWYDEGEERNRGNFPPRFSGRQFPNYSSELNVNALELEDSALYLCASSFPGHNSYNEQFFGPGTRLTVL.

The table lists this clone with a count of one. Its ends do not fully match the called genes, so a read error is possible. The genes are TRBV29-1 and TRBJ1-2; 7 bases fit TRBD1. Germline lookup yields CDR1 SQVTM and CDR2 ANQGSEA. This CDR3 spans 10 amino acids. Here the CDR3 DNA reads TGCAGCGTTGGGGACAGAGACTTTTTCTTC. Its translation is CSVGDRDFFF. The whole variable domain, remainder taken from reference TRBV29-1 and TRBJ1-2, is SAVISQKPSRDICQRGTSLTIQCQVDSQVTMMFWYRQQPGQSLTLIATANQGSEATYESGFVIDKFPISRPNLTFSTLTVSNMSPEDSSIYLCSVGDRDFFFGSGTRLTVV.

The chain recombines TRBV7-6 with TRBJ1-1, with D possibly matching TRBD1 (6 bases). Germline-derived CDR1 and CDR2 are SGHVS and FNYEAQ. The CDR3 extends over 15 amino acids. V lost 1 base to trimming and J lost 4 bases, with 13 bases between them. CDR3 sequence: CASSLGRGWGTEAFF. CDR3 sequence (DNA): TGTGCCAGCAGCTTAGGCAGGGGATGGGGCACTGAAGCTTTCTTT.